A selection of T cell receptor beta chains follows, all from one sample in a study of blood T cell repertoires in COVID-19. Produced via immunoSEQ multiplex PCR; TCRdb's table is partial and in-frame only. The sample has roughly 260,000 clones, approximately 80% seen once; the top ten hold 4.7%. Sequencing was carried out using peripheral blood. These receptors were obtained from a woman in her 70s with acute or convalescent COVID-19. CDR3s include the opening cysteine and the closing phenylalanine or tryptophan. D genes are given only for firm matches. The size of a clone is reported for some rows only, either as once, few or many, or as a class for expanded clones.

>NA|TRBJ2-1|TRBD2|TRBV4-1
CASSQDMWTYSGGGNEQFF
TGCGCCAGCAGCCAAGATATGTGGACTTATAGCGGGGGAGGTAATGAGCAGTTCTTC
>NA|TRBJ2-7|NA|TRBV4-3
CASSQDLGPYEQYF
TGCGCCAGCAGCCAAGATCTGGGGCCCTACGAGCAGTACTTC
>once|TRBJ1-2|TRBD1|TRBV5-6
CASSRGTDYGYTF
TGTGCCAGCAGCAGAGGGACAGACTATGGCTACACCTTC
>once|TRBJ2-7|NA|TRBV28
CASLMRGGPYEQYF
TGTGCCAGCCTAATGAGGGGGGGGCCTTACGAGCAGTACTTC
>NA|TRBJ1-1|NA|TRBV15
CATSRDYQIGGTEAFF
TGTGCCACCAGCAGAGATTATCAGATCGGGGGCACTGAAGCTTTCTTT
>NA|TRBJ2-7|TRBD1|TRBV18
CASSVTRGTSYEQYF
TGTGCCAGCTCAGTGACCAGGGGGACCTCCTACGAGCAGTACTTC
>NA|TRBJ2-7|NA|TRBV19
CASSMSRDSREQYF
TGTGCCAGTAGTATGTCCAGGGACTCTCGCGAGCAGTACTTC
>NA|TRBJ1-6|TRBD1|TRBV28
CASSLPGQLILHF
TGTGCCAGCAGCCTACCGGGACAGCTTATTCTCCACTTT
>NA|TRBJ2-2|TRBD1|TRBV6-2/TRBV6-3
CASSSIRDRGTGELFF
TGTGCCAGCAGTTCGATCCGGGACAGGGGGACCGGGGAGCTGTTTTTT
>NA|TRBJ1-2|NA|TRBV6-2/TRBV6-3
CASSYRQGPNGYTF
TGTGCCAGCAGTTACCGCCAGGGCCCCAATGGCTACACCTTC
>many|TRBJ1-2|TRBD1|TRBV11-2
CASSFGQADGYTF
TGTGCCAGCAGCTTCGGACAGGCCGATGGCTACACCTTC
>few|TRBJ1-6|NA|TRBV4-2
CASSQDKTIVPNSPLHF
TGTGCCAGCAGCCAGGATAAGACAATCGTCCCAAATTCACCCCTCCACTTT
>NA|TRBJ2-4|TRBD2|TRBV7-2
CASSLTGTSGGGWYF
TGTGCCAGCAGCCTCACCGGGACTAGCGGGGGAGGGTGGTACTTC
>NA|TRBJ1-2|TRBD1|TRBV3-1/TRBV3-2
CASSQNRGGYGYTF
TGTGCCAGCAGCCAAAACAGGGGGGGGTATGGCTACACCTTC
>NA|TRBJ2-1|TRBD2|TRBV19
CASSIGPTSGIFNEQFF
TGTGCCAGTAGTATAGGCCCTACTAGCGGTATATTCAATGAGCAGTTCTTC
>NA|TRBJ1-1|NA|TRBV28
CASSSNPGLTEAFF
TGTGCCAGCAGTTCCAATCCAGGCCTCACTGAAGCTTTCTTT
>NA|TRBJ1-5|NA|TRBV2
CASSAPLGRQPQHF
TGTGCCAGCAGTGCCCCTCTGGGCCGTCAGCCCCAGCATTTT
>NA|TRBJ2-7|TRBD2|TRBV15
CATRASGAYEQYF
TGTGCCACCAGGGCTAGCGGGGCCTACGAGCAGTACTTC
>NA|TRBJ2-1|TRBD1|TRBV3-1/TRBV3-2
CASSLQTGLSSYNEQFF
TGTGCCAGCAGCCTCCAGACAGGGCTAAGCTCCTACAATGAGCAGTTCTTC
>NA|TRBJ1-1|TRBD1|TRBV3-1/TRBV3-2
CASSREGTGITEAFF
TGTGCCAGCAGCCGCGAAGGGACAGGGATTACTGAAGCTTTCTTT
>NA|TRBJ1-1|NA|TRBV2
CASILFGGNTEAFF
TGTGCCAGCATTTTATTCGGAGGGAACACTGAAGCTTTCTTT
>NA|TRBJ2-3|NA|TRBV7-2
CASSLAGLNTATDTQYF
TGTGCCAGCAGCTTAGCGGGTCTAAATACAGCCACAGATACGCAGTATTTT
>NA|TRBJ2-7|NA|TRBV27
CASSLIPRSEQYF
TGTGCCAGCAGTTTAATTCCTAGGTCCGAGCAGTACTTC
>NA|TRBJ2-6|NA|TRBV7-6
CASSRKGISASGANVLTF
TGTGCCAGCAGCCGTAAGGGGATATCAGCTTCTGGGGCCAACGTCCTGACTTTC
>NA|TRBJ2-7|NA|TRBV28
CASSSPSGGSSYEQYF
TGTGCCAGCAGTTCCCCCTCGGGCGGGTCCTCCTACGAGCAGTACTTC
>NA|TRBJ1-2|NA|TRBV19
CASTRTAGPGGYTF
TGTGCCAGTACCCGGACAGCCGGCCCAGGGGGCTACACCTTC
>NA|TRBJ2-2|NA|TRBV11-2
CASSRTRTGTGELFF
TGTGCCAGCAGCCGAACGCGAACAGGGACCGGGGAGCTGTTTTTT
>NA|TRBJ2-1|TRBD2|TRBV10-3
CAISELAGAYNEQFF
TGTGCCATCAGTGAGCTAGCGGGGGCCTACAATGAGCAGTTCTTC